A selection of T cell receptor beta chains follows, all from one sample in a study of blood T cell repertoires in COVID-19. This table comes from immunoSEQ multiplex PCR, and its TCRdb copy is limited to in-frame clones, with some not included. Of roughly 200,000 clones in the sample, more than 75% were seen once. The sample taken for sequencing was peripheral blood. The receptors shown here come from a middle-aged man with active or convalescent COVID-19. Each CDR3 is given with its conserved first and last residue. A D gene is named only where the DNA matches it firmly. A clone size is listed for some rows: how often the clone was seen (once, few, many), or a class if it is expanded.

TRBV18,NA,TRBJ2-7,NA,TGTGCCAGCTCACCGGGACAAGACTCATACGAGCAGTACTTC,CASSPGQDSYEQYF
TRBV18,once,TRBJ2-7,NA,TGTGCCAGCTCATCGAGCGATAGGTACGAGCAGTACTTC,CASSSSDRYEQYF
TRBV28,NA,TRBJ2-3,NA,TGTGCCAGCAGTAAGGGACTTGACACAGATACGCAGTATTTT,CASSKGLDTDTQYF
TRBV9,NA,TRBJ2-5,TRBD2,TGTGCCAGCAGCGTAGATGGCGGGGGGGCCGGGACCCAGTACTTC,CASSVDGGGAGTQYF
TRBV7-8,once,TRBJ1-5,TRBD1,TGTGCCAGCAGCCGACAGGGAAACCAGCCCCAGCATTTT,CASSRQGNQPQHF
TRBV3-1/TRBV3-2,NA,TRBJ2-3,TRBD2,TGTGCCAGCAGCCAATGGTCCGGCGGGGGGCCCACAGATACGCAGTATTTT,CASSQWSGGGPTDTQYF
TRBV5-1,NA,TRBJ2-5,TRBD2,TGCGCCAGCAGCCTAGGACTAGCGGGGACCCAGTACTTC,CASSLGLAGTQYF
TRBV7-2,once,TRBJ2-7,TRBD1,TGTGCCAGCAGCTTAGTGAGTCCAGGGGGACCTGGTTGGGAGCAGTACTTC,CASSLVSPGGPGWEQYF
TRBV27,NA,TRBJ1-1,NA,TGTGCCAGCAGGGAGACACAGGGCAACACTGAAGCTTTCTTT,CASRETQGNTEAFF
TRBV7-2,few,TRBJ1-1,NA,TGTGCCAGCAGCTTAGAACGCGTTCGCCTCACTGAAGCTTTCTTT,CASSLERVRLTEAFF
TRBV7-2,NA,TRBJ1-1,NA,TGTGCCAGCAGCCTTAAACAGAACACTGAAGCTTTCTTT,CASSLKQNTEAFF
TRBV29-1,NA,TRBJ2-3,NA,TGCAGCGTGGACATACTCTCCACAGATACGCAGTATTTT,CSVDILSTDTQYF
TRBV2,NA,TRBJ1-2,TRBD1,TGTGCCAGCAGGACAGGGATGCAGGACTATGGCTACACCTTC,CASRTGMQDYGYTF
TRBV29-1,NA,TRBJ1-1,NA,TGCAGCGTTGCACAGGGTTATCGGACTGAAGCTTTCTTT,CSVAQGYRTEAFF
TRBV12-3/TRBV12-4,NA,TRBJ2-3,NA,TGTGCCAGCAGTTTAGATCAAGAGGATACGCAGTATTTT,CASSLDQEDTQYF
TRBV5-1,few,TRBJ1-6,TRBD1,TGCGCCAGCAGTCCTCGGGGACAGGAGAATTCACCCCTCCACTTT,CASSPRGQENSPLHF
TRBV16,NA,TRBJ1-2,NA,TGTGCCAGCAGCCTCGACAGGTCCTATGGCTACACCTTC,CASSLDRSYGYTF
TRBV6-1,NA,TRBJ2-7,TRBD2,TGTGCCAGCAGTGAAGCTACTAGCGTCCACGAGCAGTACTTC,CASSEATSVHEQYF
TRBV6-6,few,TRBJ1-1,NA,TGTGCCAGCAGTTCCCACCTAGGCGTCACTGAAGCTTTCTTT,CASSSHLGVTEAFF
TRBV18,NA,TRBJ1-5,NA,TGTGCCAGCTCACCTCTGGGAGGGAATAGCAATCAGCCCCAGCATTTT,CASSPLGGNSNQPQHF
TRBV2,NA,TRBJ2-2,NA,TGTGCCAGCAGCCTGACTGGCGGGTCACCCGGGGAGCTGTTTTTT,CASSLTGGSPGELFF
TRBV29-1,NA,TRBJ2-7,NA,TGCAGCGTTGGGTACTTTGAAAAGCAGTACTTC,CSVGYFEKQYF
TRBV29-1,NA,TRBJ2-2,TRBD1,TGCAGCGTTGAACCCACAGGGGGCTATGGGACCGGGGAGCTGTTTTTT,CSVEPTGGYGTGELFF
TRBV28,few,TRBJ1-2,NA,TGTGCCAGCAGTTTAATACTCGGCTATGGCTACACCTTC,CASSLILGYGYTF
TRBV7-2,NA,TRBJ2-2,TRBD1,TGTGCCAGCAGCTTAGGGGGACAGGGATTCGGGGAGCTGTTTTTT,CASSLGGQGFGELFF
TRBV29-1,NA,TRBJ1-2,NA,TGCAGCGTGGGTCAGGGAAGCGATGGCTACACCTTC,CSVGQGSDGYTF
TRBV3-1/TRBV3-2,NA,TRBJ2-5,TRBD1,TGTGCCAGCAGCCAAGGACAGGGGCAAGAGACCCAGTACTTC,CASSQGQGQETQYF
TRBV7-2,once,TRBJ2-7,NA,TGTGCCAGCAGCCCCCAACTACAAAACGAGCAGTACTTC,CASSPQLQNEQYF
TRBV15,NA,TRBJ1-4,NA,TGTGCCACCAGCAGAGATGTGAGGGTTGGTGAAAAACTGTTTTTT,CATSRDVRVGEKLFF
TRBV9,NA,TRBJ2-1,TRBD2,TGTGCCAGCAGCGTAGGAAGCGGGGGTTACAATGAGCAGTTCTTC,CASSVGSGGYNEQFF